Each of the 16 T cell receptor beta chains below was sequenced from the same sample in a study of T cells in Graves' hyperthyroidism and ophthalmopathy. From RNA transcripts, TCR beta CDR3 regions were amplified. RT-PCR in the first round (using the HTBI primer set) targeted the TCR CDR3. TCRdb independently ran MiXCR on the multiplex PCR reads; one entry per CDR3 protein. This table holds some 300,000 distinct CDR3 sequences, around 15% found once. The sample was blood. The origin of the receptors is a woman between 35 and 50 years old with Graves' hyperthyroidism.

The table lists this clonotype with many counts. CDR3 coding DNA: TGCAGTGCTGACAGTAACTATGGCTACACCTTC. Its translation: CSADSNYGYTF. This chain connects TRBV20-1 to TRBJ1-2; tentative D call: TRBD1 (5 bases). CDR3 length: 11 amino acids. In germline, CDR1 is DFQATT, CDR2 SNEGSKA (reference sequence). The V and J ends lost 5 bases and 1 base respectively, with 5 bases between them.

This clonotype occurred many times. The V and J genes are TRBV27 and TRBJ1-1; 8 bases are a match to TRBD1. J gave up 0 bases and V 5 bases, and 5 bases lay outside the gene matches. Germline V gives CDR1 MNHEY, CDR2 SMNVEV (reference sequence). The CDR3 has 15 amino acids. In nucleotides, the CDR3 is TGTGCCAGCAGTGGCAGACAGGGGATGAACACTGAAGCTTTCTTT. Protein sequence: CASSGRQGMNTEAFF.

This clonotype was detected many times. The chain joins TRBV5-1 to TRBJ2-1, with 14 bases matching TRBD2. CDR3 length: 16 amino acids. The trim removed 4 bases at V and 5 bases at J, leaving 5 bases unmatched. CDR1 is SGHRS, CDR2 YFSETQ, per germline. CDR3 residues: CASSLGTSGSNNEQFF. DNA of the CDR3: TGCGCCAGCAGCCTGGGGACTAGCGGGAGCAACAATGAGCAGTTCTTC.

The table lists this clonotype with many counts. The chain couples TRBV3-1 to TRBJ2-7; D gene unclear. Germline-derived CDR1 and CDR2 are LGHDT and YNNKEL (reference sequence). This CDR3 is built from 14 residues. The V gene lost 1 base and the J gene lost 7 bases, with 14 bases spanning the gap. CDR3 amino acids: CASSQVEKVGEQYF. In DNA, the CDR3 is TGTGCCAGCAGCCAAGTGGAGAAGGTGGGGGAGCAGTACTTC.

This clonotype showed up many times. This rearrangement joins TRBV28 to TRBJ1-1, with D perhaps matching TRBD1 (5 bases). Germline assignment: CDR1 MDHEN and CDR2 SYDVKM. This CDR3 contains 13 residues. Trimming stripped 6 bases from V and 3 bases from J, with 11 bases between. The CDR3 sequence is CASRNRFHTEAFF. The CDR3 DNA sequence: TGTGCCAGCAGGAACAGGTTTCACACTGAAGCTTTCTTT.

In its sample, this clonotype was seen many times. The chain employs TRBV20-1 and TRBJ2-1, with TRBD2 matching 8 bases. The V gene end was trimmed by 3 bases and the J gene end by 7 bases; junction bases not matched to a gene: 11. Germline loops: CDR1 DFQATT, CDR2 SNEGSKA (reference sequence). This CDR3 spans 15 amino acids. The DNA of the CDR3 is TGCAGTGCTAGGCACGCCAGCGGGAGAATGAATGAGCAGTTCTTC. It translates to CSARHASGRMNEQFF.

The J gene is TRBJ2-1, the V gene TRBV11-3; the match to TRBD2 covers 14 bases. The germline CDR1 and CDR2 sequences are SGHNT and YENEEA. V was pared by 5 bases and J by 8 bases, with 5 bases of the junction left unmatched. The CDR3 covers 15 residues. CDR3 amino acids: CASSMGLAGADEQFF. In nucleotides, the CDR3 is TGTGCCAGCAGCATGGGACTAGCGGGAGCGGATGAGCAGTTCTTC. Using reference TRBV11-3 and TRBJ2-1 for the parts outside the CDR3, the full variable domain is EAGVVQSPRYKIIEKKQPVAFWCNPISGHNTLYWYLQNLGQGPELLIRYENEEAVDDSQLPKDRFSAERLKGVDSTLKIQPAELGDSAVYLCASSMGLAGADEQFFGPGTRLTVL.

The gene calls are TRBV20-1 and TRBJ2-1; D could derive from TRBD1 or TRBD2 (5 bases each). The CDR3 is 15 residues long. The V gene lost 5 bases and the J gene lost 2 bases, with 16 bases spanning the gap. Germline CDR1 DFQATT, CDR2 SNEGSKA (reference sequence). This CDR3 reads CSALLLDSAYNEQFF. Here the CDR3 DNA reads TGCAGTGCTTTATTACTAGACAGCGCCTACAATGAGCAGTTCTTC.

The CDR3 reads CSARGMGEKLFF. The CDR3 DNA reads as TGCAGTGCTAGGGGGATGGGGGAAAAACTGTTTTTT. The V gene is TRBV20-1, the J gene TRBJ1-4; D is undetermined. Per the germline V gene, CDR1 is DFQATT and CDR2 is SNEGSKA (reference sequence). V dropped 3 bases and J dropped 8 bases, with 10 bases sitting between them. The CDR3 loop spans 12 amino acids.

Notes on this clonotype: One base away lies a much larger clone, so this may be a sequencing read error. The rearrangement links TRBV13 to TRBJ2-1; 8 positions match TRBD2. The assigned J gene may be wrong: the sequence end matches TRBJ2-7 better. This CDR3 comprises 16 residues. Germline V CDR1 and CDR2: PRHDT, FYEKMQ (reference sequence). The CDR3 sequence is CASSIPGTRNSNEQYF. The CDR3 region has the DNA TGTGCCAGCAGCATTCCCGGGACTAGAAATTCCAATGAGCAGTACTTC.

This clonotype was observed at least ten times. V and J are TRBV6-5 and TRBJ1-6; perhaps TRBD1 as D (6 bases). CDR1 is MNHEY, CDR2 SVGAGI, per germline. Trimming pared 2 bases from V and 7 bases from J, leaving 21 bases between. The CDR3 consists of 18 residues. The CDR3 nucleotides read TGTGCCAGCAGTTACCCTCCGGGGGCAGGGACCGCAAATTCACCCCTCCACTTT. Residues: CASSYPPGAGTANSPLHF.

The CDR3 DNA follows: TGTGCCTGGAGCCGAACAGGGGTAACAGATACGCAGTATTTT. Encoded protein: CAWSRTGVTDTQYF. V gene TRBV30 combines with J gene TRBJ2-3; 7 positions agree with TRBD1. Germline loops: CDR1 GTSNPN, CDR2 SVGIG (reference sequence). CDR3 length: 14 residues. Unmatched junction bases numbered 6, after V lost 3 bases and J lost 3 bases. Drawing the rest from reference TRBV30 and TRBJ2-3, the complete variable domain is SQTIHQWPATLVQPVGSPLSLECTVEGTSNPNLYWYRQAAGRGLQLLFYSVGIGQISSEVPQNLSASRPQDRQFILSSKKLLLSDSGFYLCAWSRTGVTDTQYFGPGTRLTVL.

This clonotype was detected only a few times. The CDR3 DNA is TGTGCCAGCAGTGACGAGGGGCTAGCGGGACGGAATGAGCAGTTCTTC. Amino acids: CASSDEGLAGRNEQFF. The chain has TRBV2 and TRBJ2-1; 9 bases are a match to TRBD2. CDR3 length: 16 residues. V lost 3 bases and J lost 7; bases outside the gene matches: 10. Germline V lookup: CDR1 SNHLY, CDR2 FYNNEI. The entire variable domain, with the rest obtained from reference TRBV2 and TRBJ2-1, is as follows: EPEVTQTPSHQVTQMGQEVILRCVPISNHLYFYWYRQILGQKVEFLVSFYNNEISEKSEIFDDQFSVERPDGSNFTLKIRSTKLEDSAMYFCASSDEGLAGRNEQFFGPGTRLTVL.

This clonotype showed up many times. J is TRBJ2-7 and V is TRBV6-1; D may correspond to TRBD1 or TRBD2 (5 bases each). Trimming removed 8 bases from V and 0 bases from J, with 14 bases in between. CDR3 size: 14 residues. CDR1 MNHNS and CDR2 SASEGT come from the germline V gene. The CDR3 loop is CASYTGTDSYEQYF. The CDR3 DNA sequence: TGTGCCAGCTATACCGGGACCGACTCCTACGAGCAGTACTTC.

The chain recombines TRBV11-2 with TRBJ1-1, with a possible D match to TRBD1 (6 bases). From germline, CDR1 is SGHAT and CDR2 FQNNGV. The CDR3 contains 15 residues. V dropped 1 base and J dropped 2 bases, with 11 bases sitting between them. The CDR3: CASSLVIGGNTEAFF. In DNA, the CDR3 is TGTGCCAGCAGCTTAGTGATAGGGGGAAACACTGAAGCTTTCTTT.

This clonotype was seen repeatedly, ten times or more. CDR3 in DNA: TGTGCCAGCAGTGTAAGAGCGGGAGGTTACAATGAGCAGTTCTTC. It encodes CASSVRAGGYNEQFF. The gene calls are TRBV6-4 and TRBJ2-1; 9 positions agree with TRBD2. This CDR3 has 15 residues. V trimming: 4 bases; J trimming: 4 bases; junction bases outside the gene matches: 5. In germline, CDR1 is MRHNA, CDR2 SNTAGT.